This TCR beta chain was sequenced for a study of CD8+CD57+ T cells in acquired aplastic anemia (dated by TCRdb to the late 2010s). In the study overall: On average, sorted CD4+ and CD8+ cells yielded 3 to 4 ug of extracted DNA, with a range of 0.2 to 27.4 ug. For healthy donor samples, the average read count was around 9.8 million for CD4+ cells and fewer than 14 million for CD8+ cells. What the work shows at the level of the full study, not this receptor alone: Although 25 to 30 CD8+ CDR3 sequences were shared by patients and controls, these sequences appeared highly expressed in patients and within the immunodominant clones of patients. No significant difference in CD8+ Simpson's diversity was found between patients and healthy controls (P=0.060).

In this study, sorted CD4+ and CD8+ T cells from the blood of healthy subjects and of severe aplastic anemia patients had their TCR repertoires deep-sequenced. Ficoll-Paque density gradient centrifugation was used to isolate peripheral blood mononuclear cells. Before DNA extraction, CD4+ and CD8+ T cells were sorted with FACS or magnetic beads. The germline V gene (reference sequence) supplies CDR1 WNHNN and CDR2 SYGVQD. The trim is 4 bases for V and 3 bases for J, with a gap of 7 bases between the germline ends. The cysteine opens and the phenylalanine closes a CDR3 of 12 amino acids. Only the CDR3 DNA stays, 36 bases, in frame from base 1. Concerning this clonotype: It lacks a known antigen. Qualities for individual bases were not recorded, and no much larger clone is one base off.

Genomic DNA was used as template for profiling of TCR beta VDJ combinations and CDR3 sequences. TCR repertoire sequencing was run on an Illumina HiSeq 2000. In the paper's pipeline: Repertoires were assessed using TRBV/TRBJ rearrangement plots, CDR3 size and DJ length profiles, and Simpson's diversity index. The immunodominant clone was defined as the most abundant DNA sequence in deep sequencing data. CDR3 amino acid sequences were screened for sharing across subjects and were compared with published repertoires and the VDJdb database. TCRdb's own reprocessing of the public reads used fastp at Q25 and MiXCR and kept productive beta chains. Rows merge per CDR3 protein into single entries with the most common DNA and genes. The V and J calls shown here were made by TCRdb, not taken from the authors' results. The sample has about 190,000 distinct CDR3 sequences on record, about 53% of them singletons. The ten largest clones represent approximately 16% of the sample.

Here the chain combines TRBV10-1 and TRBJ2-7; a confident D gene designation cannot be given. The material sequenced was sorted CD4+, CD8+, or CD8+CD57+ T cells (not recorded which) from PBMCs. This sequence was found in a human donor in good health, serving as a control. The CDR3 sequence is CASSGSIYEQYF. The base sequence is TGCGCCAGCAGTGGTTCGATCTACGAGCAGTACTTC.